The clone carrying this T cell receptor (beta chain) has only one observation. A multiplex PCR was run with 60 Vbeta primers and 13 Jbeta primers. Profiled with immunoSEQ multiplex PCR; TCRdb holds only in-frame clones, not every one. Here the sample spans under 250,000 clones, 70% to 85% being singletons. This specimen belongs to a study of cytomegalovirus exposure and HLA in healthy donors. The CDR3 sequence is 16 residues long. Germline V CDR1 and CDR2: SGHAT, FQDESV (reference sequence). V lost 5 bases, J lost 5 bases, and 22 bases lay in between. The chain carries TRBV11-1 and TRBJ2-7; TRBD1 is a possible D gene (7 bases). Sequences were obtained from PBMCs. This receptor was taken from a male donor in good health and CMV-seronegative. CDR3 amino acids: CASSPRGAGTAHEQYF. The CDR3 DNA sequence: TGTGCCAGCAGCCCTAGGGGGGCCGGGACAGCCCACGAGCAGTACTTC.